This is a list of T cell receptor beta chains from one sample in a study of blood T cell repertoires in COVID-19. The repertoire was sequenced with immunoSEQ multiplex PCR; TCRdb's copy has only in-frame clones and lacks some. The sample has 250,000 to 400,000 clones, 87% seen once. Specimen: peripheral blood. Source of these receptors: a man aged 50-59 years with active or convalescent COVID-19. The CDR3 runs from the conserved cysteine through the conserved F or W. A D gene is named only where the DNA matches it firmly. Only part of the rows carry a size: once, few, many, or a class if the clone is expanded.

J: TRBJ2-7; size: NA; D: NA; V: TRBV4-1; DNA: TGCGCCAGCAGCCAAGAACTCACAGGGATTTACTACGAGCAGTACTTC; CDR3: CASSQELTGIYYEQYF
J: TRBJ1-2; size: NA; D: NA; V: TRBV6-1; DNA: TGTGCCAGCAGTGAAGCGATGGTTCCGGGGTTTGGCTACACCTTC; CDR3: CASSEAMVPGFGYTF
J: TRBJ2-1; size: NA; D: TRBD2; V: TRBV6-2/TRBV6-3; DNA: TGTGCCAGCAGTCCCCTTCTAGCGGGGATGTACAATGAGCAGTTCTTC; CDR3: CASSPLLAGMYNEQFF
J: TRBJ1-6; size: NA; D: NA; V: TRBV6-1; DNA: TGTGCCAGCAGTGAGGACAGCTCCTATAATTCACCCCTCCACTTT; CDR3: CASSEDSSYNSPLHF
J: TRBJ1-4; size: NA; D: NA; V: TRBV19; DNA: TGTGCCAGTAGTCGAAGGGGAACTAATGAAAAACTGTTTTTT; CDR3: CASSRRGTNEKLFF
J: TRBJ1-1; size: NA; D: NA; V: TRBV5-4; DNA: TGTGCCAGCAGCTCATATGAGGGCAACACTGAAGCTTTCTTT; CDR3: CASSSYEGNTEAFF
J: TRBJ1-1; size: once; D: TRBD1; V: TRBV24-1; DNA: TGTGCCACCAGTGGCAGGGGGGTGAACACTGAAGCTTTCTTT; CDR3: CATSGRGVNTEAFF
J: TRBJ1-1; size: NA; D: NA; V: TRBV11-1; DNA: TGTGCCAGCAGCGTAAGGGGCGCCAACACTGAAGCTTTCTTT; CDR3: CASSVRGANTEAFF
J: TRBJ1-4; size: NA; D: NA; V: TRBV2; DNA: TGTGCCAGCGACCCAGGGAGGATGAGTGAAAAACTGTTTTTT; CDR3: CASDPGRMSEKLFF
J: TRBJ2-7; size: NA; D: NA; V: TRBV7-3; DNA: TGTGCCAGCAGCTCCTCCAGTATTGAGGGCGACGAGCAGTACTTC; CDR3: CASSSSSIEGDEQYF
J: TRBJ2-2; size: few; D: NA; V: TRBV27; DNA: TGTGCCAGCAGTTTATCACGGGTCACCGGGGAGCTGTTTTTT; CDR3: CASSLSRVTGELFF
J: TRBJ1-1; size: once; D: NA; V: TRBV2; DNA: TGTGCCAGCAGGGGGGGGCTTGCGAACACTGAAGCTTTCTTT; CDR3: CASRGGLANTEAFF
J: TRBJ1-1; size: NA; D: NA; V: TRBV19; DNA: TGTGCCAGTAGTGACGAGGGGAGGACTGAAGCTTTCTTT; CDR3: CASSDEGRTEAFF
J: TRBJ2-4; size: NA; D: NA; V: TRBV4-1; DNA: TGCGCCAGCAGCCAAGATCTGGGCACCAAAAACATTCAGTACTTC; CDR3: CASSQDLGTKNIQYF
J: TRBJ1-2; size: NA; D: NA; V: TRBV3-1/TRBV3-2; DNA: TGTGCCAGCAGCCAAGCGGGTGTGGGCTACACCTTC; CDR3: CASSQAGVGYTF
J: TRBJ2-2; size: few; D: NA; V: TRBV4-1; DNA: TGCGCCAGCAGCGGGGCAGGGGCGAACACCGGGGAGCTGTTTTTT; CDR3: CASSGAGANTGELFF
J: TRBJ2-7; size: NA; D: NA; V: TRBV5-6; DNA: TGTGCCAGCAGCCGTTCCGTCCCCTACGAGCAGTACTTC; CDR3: CASSRSVPYEQYF
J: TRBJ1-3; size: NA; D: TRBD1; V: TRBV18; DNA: TGTGCCAGCTCACCACCCAGGGGGAGTGGAAACACCATATATTTT; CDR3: CASSPPRGSGNTIYF
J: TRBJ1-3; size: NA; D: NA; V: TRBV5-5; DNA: TGTGCCAGCAGCTACGGGGTTTCTGGAAACACCATATATTTT; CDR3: CASSYGVSGNTIYF
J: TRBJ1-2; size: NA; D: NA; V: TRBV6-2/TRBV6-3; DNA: TGTGCCAGCAGTCAGGTGAACTATGGCTACACCTTC; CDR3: CASSQVNYGYTF
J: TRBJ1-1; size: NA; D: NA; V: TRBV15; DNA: TGTGCCACCAGTCCCCGGGGGGTCGCTAACACTGAAGCTTTCTTT; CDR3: CATSPRGVANTEAFF
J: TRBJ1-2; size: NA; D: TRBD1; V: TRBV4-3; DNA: TGCGCCAGCAGCCAAGACAGGGGGCGGGGCTACACCTTC; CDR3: CASSQDRGRGYTF
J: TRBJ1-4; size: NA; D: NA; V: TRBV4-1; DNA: TGCGCCAGCAGCCAAGTCGGACAGAACAATGAAAAACTGTTTTTT; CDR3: CASSQVGQNNEKLFF
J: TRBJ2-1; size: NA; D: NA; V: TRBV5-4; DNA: TGTGCCAGCAGCTTGGGCGGACAGTCCGCCCAGCAGTTCTTC; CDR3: CASSLGGQSAQQFF